Sequencing of this TCR beta chain was carried out in a study of cytomegalovirus exposure and HLA in healthy donors. Sequencing used immunoSEQ multiplex PCR; TCRdb keeps in-frame clones, though not all of them. Of about 110,000 clones in the sample, approximately 90% were seen once. This CDR3 region has 13 residues. V dropped 4 bases and J dropped 6 bases, with 13 bases sitting between them. The V gene's germline CDR1 is SNHLY and CDR2 FYNNEI. Sample: PBMCs. The receptor was derived from a woman in her twenties or thirties in good health and CMV-seropositive. The chain couples TRBV2 to TRBJ2-7; no reliable D call. CDR3 residues: CASSGADLGEQYF. In DNA, the CDR3 is TGTGCCAGCAGTGGAGCTGACTTGGGCGAGCAGTACTTC.